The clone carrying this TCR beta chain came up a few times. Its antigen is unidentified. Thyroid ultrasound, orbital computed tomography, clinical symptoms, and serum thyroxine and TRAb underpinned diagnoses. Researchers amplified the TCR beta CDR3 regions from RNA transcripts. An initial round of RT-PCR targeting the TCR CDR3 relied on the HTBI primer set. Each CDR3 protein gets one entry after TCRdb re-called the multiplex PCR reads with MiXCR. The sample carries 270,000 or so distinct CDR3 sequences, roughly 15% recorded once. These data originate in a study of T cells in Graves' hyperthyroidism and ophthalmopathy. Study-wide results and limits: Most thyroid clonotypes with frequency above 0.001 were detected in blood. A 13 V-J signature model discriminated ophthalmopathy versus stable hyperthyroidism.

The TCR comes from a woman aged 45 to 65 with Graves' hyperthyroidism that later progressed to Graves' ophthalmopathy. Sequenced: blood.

CDR3 sequence (DNA): TGTGCCAGCAGCTTGGGGGACAGGGGGCCTCCCCTCCACTTT. This gives the protein CASSLGDRGPPLHF. V usage is TRBV5-8 and J usage is TRBJ1-6; 12 bases align to TRBD1. Losses at the gene ends were 0 bases for V and 13 bases for J; bases not matched to a gene: 2. There are 14 residues in the CDR3. Germline loops: CDR1 SGHTS, CDR2 YDEGEE.